This TCR beta chain was recovered during a study of blood T cells in healthy people across ages. Study information: About one barcoded beta molecule was captured per two T cells (by template switching).

This CDR3 has 17 residues. After removal of 5 bases from V and 8 bases from J, the junction contained 13 bases not matched to a gene. The germline CDR1 and CDR2 sequences are SGHAT and FQNNGV. This clonotype was seen more than once but under ten times. Its antigen is still unknown. Primers used in a second PCR of roughly 6 to 11 cycles were a sample-barcoded 5' primer and a J-beta primer mix. TCRdb processed the 5' RACE reads anew with MiXCR; each CDR3 protein has one entry. Among 1.2 million to 1.5 million distinct CDR3 sequences, around 42% were seen once, and the ten largest hold 7.9%. The study's findings and limits: Age brought a roughly linear fall in TCR beta diversity measured per million T cells. For the donors, CMV status was unknown and possibly confounded expanded clonotype changes.

The people who gave samples were healthy Caucasians from Russia, aged 6 to 90. The receptor was isolated from a woman aged 18-29 years in good health. The rearrangement links TRBV11-2 to TRBJ2-4; 12 nucleotides line up with TRBD2. Input material: blood. The CDR3 sequence: CASSPSTSGRIVDIQYF. The CDR3, as DNA: TGTGCCAGCAGCCCCTCGACTAGCGGGAGAATTGTGGACATTCAGTACTTC.